Following are 6 T cell receptor beta chains from one sample sequenced in a study of blood T cell repertoires in COVID-19. The protocol was immunoSEQ multiplex PCR, while the TCRdb copy is restricted to in-frame clones and leaves out a portion. The sample records over 95,000 clones, more than 70% being singletons. Sequencing was carried out using peripheral blood. These receptors were taken from a woman aged 70-85 years who had recovered from COVID-19.

This chain uses TRBV5-6 with TRBJ2-7; 8 nucleotides match TRBD2. The CDR3 is 15 amino acids. After removal of 3 bases from V and 3 bases from J, the junction contained 8 bases not matched to a gene. Germline V gene sequence: CDR1 SGHDT, CDR2 YYEEEE. The CDR3 region is CASSSRLAGFYEQYF. Here the CDR3 DNA reads TGTGCCAGCAGCTCTCGGCTAGCGGGTTTCTACGAGCAGTACTTC.

The rearrangement uses TRBV7-9 and TRBJ2-1, with 9 bases matching TRBD2. From germline, CDR1 is SEHNR and CDR2 FQNEAQ (reference sequence). J lost 8 bases, V lost 4 bases, and 9 bases had no gene match. The CDR3 extends over 15 amino acids. Written as DNA, the CDR3 is TGTGCCAGCAGCTCCCCGGGACTAGCTGTCGATGAGCAGTTCTTC. It is translated as CASSSPGLAVDEQFF.

This chain connects TRBV5-5 to TRBJ1-2, with D maybe TRBD1 (5 bases). The CDR3 is 14 residues long. V was pared by 0 bases and J by 3 bases, with 9 bases between. Germline loops: CDR1 SGHKS, CDR2 YYEKEE (reference sequence). DNA of the CDR3: TGTGCCAGCAGCTTGGTGCAGGGCGACTATGGCTACACCTTC. Its translation is CASSLVQGDYGYTF.

The gene calls are TRBV12-3 or TRBV12-4 and TRBJ2-3; a weak D match, TRBD2 (7 bases). Trimming cost V 7 bases and J 10 bases, with 12 bases left between them. The CDR3 is 11 residues long. The CDR3 is CASTGEGAQYF. DNA for the CDR3: TGTGCCAGCACGGGGGAGGGGGCGCAGTATTTT.

The chain links TRBV7-9 to TRBJ2-2; 8 nucleotides match TRBD1. The CDR3 extends over 16 amino acids. The germline V gene encodes CDR1 SEHNR and CDR2 FQNEAQ (reference sequence). V was clipped by 5 bases and J by 6 bases; unmatched bases: 11. This chain's CDR3 is CASSPRTGWGSGELFF. DNA for the CDR3: TGTGCCAGCAGCCCGCGGACAGGGTGGGGGTCCGGGGAGCTGTTTTTT.

The gene calls are TRBV7-9 and TRBJ2-5; D may be TRBD2 (7 bases). Germline V gene sequence: CDR1 SEHNR, CDR2 FQNEAQ (reference sequence). V lost 6 bases and J 4 bases, leaving 21 bases between the germline ends. The CDR3 contains 16 residues. The CDR3 spells CASRTGLGTGGETQYF. CDR3 DNA sequence: TGTGCCAGCAGGACAGGTCTGGGGACGGGAGGAGAGACCCAGTACTTC.